This is a list of T cell receptor beta chains from one sample in a study of CD8+ T cells in alopecia areata. Sequencing was performed with immunoSEQ multiplex PCR; in TCRdb, only in-frame clones are kept and a portion is missing. The data contain roughly 11,000 clones, roughly 55% of them seen just once; the ten biggest clones take up more than 14%. Sequenced sample: skin. The origin of the receptors is a human donor with alopecia areata. The CDR3 runs from the conserved cysteine through the conserved F or W. The D gene is left open where the match is weak. Some rows have no size entry. The others give once, few or many, or a class for an expanded clone.

clone_size,j_call,v_call,d_call,cdr3_nt,cdr3_aa
.,TRBJ2-3,TRBV10-1,TRBD2,TGCGCCAGCAGTGACATACTAGCGGGAGGAGATACGCAGTATTTT,CASSDILAGGDTQYF
few,TRBJ1-3,TRBV7-6,.,TGTGCCAGCAGCTTGGAACCTTCCTCTGGAAACACCATATATTTT,CASSLEPSSGNTIYF
.,TRBJ2-3,TRBV11-3,TRBD2,TGTGCCAGCAGTTTCGGGACTAGCGGGGCTAGCACAGATACGCAGTATTTT,CASSFGTSGASTDTQYF
.,TRBJ2-3,TRBV7-3,TRBD2,TGTGCCAGCAGCTATTGGACTAGCGGGGGTACAGATACGCAGTATTTT,CASSYWTSGGTDTQYF
.,TRBJ2-5,TRBV5-4,.,TGTGCCAGCAGCAGGGTCCGGACCTCCGACCAGTACTTC,CASSRVRTSDQYF
.,TRBJ2-2,TRBV28,TRBD1,TGTGCCAGCAGCCAGGACAGGGGAAGGGAGCTGTTTTTT,CASSQDRGRELFF
.,TRBJ1-3,TRBV4-2,.,TGTGCCAGCAGCCAGGCTGAGGGGAGCTCTGGAAACACCATATATTTT,CASSQAEGSSGNTIYF
.,TRBJ2-5,TRBV4-2,.,TGTGCCAGCAGTGGGACGCTCCAAGAGACCCAGTACTTC,CASSGTLQETQYF
few,TRBJ2-7,TRBV4-2,.,TGTGCCAGCAGCCAAGAATCCCACCGGACAATCCCCTACGAGCAGTACTTC,CASSQESHRTIPYEQYF
few,TRBJ2-7,TRBV28,.,TGTGCCAGCAGTTCAGTATTAGACAGGCGGGATGTAGAGCAGTACTTC,CASSSVLDRRDVEQYF
few,TRBJ1-5,TRBV7-9,.,TGTGCCAGCAGAAGAGACCTTGGTCAGCCCCAGCATTTT,CASRRDLGQPQHF
.,TRBJ2-7,TRBV7-9,.,TGTGCCAGCAGCTTAGGTCCAGGGTACTCCTACGAGCAGTACTTC,CASSLGPGYSYEQYF
.,TRBJ1-2,TRBV5-1,.,TGCGCCAGCAGCTTGGACAGCAACTATGGCTACACCTTC,CASSLDSNYGYTF
once,TRBJ2-5,TRBV4-2,.,TGTGCCAGCAGTGAGGGGTTGTGGGAGACCCAGTACTTC,CASSEGLWETQYF
.,TRBJ2-1,TRBV13,TRBD2,TGTGCCAGCAGCTTTAGCGGGGGGTACAATGAGCAGTTCTTC,CASSFSGGYNEQFF
.,TRBJ2-5,TRBV6-5,TRBD2,TGTGCCAGCAGCAATAGCGGGGGGGGAGCGGCGTCCCAGTACTTC,CASSNSGGGAASQYF
few,TRBJ2-3,TRBV30,TRBD2,TGTGCCTGGAGCCGAGGACTAGCGGGGGGCACAGATACGCAGTATTTT,CAWSRGLAGGTDTQYF
.,TRBJ2-7,TRBV9,.,TGTGCCAGCAGCATAGGGGGTCCCTCCTACGAGCAGTACTTC,CASSIGGPSYEQYF
.,TRBJ2-7,TRBV10-3,TRBD1,TGTGCCATCAGTTCCTCAGGGGGCGTAGGCTACGAGCAGTACTTC,CAISSSGGVGYEQYF
once,TRBJ2-7,TRBV27,.,TGTGCCAGCAGTTTAAGTGTGCCCCCCTACGAGCAGTACTTC,CASSLSVPPYEQYF
.,TRBJ2-1,TRBV9,TRBD2,TGTGCCAGCAGCGTCCAGGGACTAGCGGCAAACAATGAGCAGTTCTTC,CASSVQGLAANNEQFF
.,TRBJ2-7,TRBV18,TRBD1,TGTGCCAGCTCACCACGGTCCGGGGACAGTGCAGAGCAGTACTTC,CASSPRSGDSAEQYF
few,TRBJ2-7,TRBV7-9,TRBD1,TGTGCCAGCAGCTCCACAGGGGACGAGCAGTACTTC,CASSSTGDEQYF
.,TRBJ2-7,TRBV4-1,.,TGCGCCAGCAGCCAAGAACCGTTCCTAGTCTACGAGCAGTACTTC,CASSQEPFLVYEQYF
.,TRBJ1-2,TRBV11-2,.,TGTGCCAGCAACAGGATGGGCTACTATGGCTACACCTTC,CASNRMGYYGYTF
.,TRBJ2-2,TRBV14,.,TGTGCCAGCAGCCAAGACACCACCGGGGAGCTGTTTTTT,CASSQDTTGELFF
once,TRBJ1-6,TRBV6-6,TRBD1,TGTGCCAGCAGTGCGGGACAGATGTATAATTCACCCCTCCACTTT,CASSAGQMYNSPLHF
.,TRBJ2-7,TRBV27,.,TGTGCCAGCAGTCACGGCCTTGAGGAGCAGTACTTC,CASSHGLEEQYF
.,TRBJ2-5,TRBV5-1,.,TGCGCCAGCAGCTTCACAGGGGGGGCGGAGACCCAGTACTTC,CASSFTGGAETQYF
.,TRBJ2-7,TRBV19,.,TGTGCCAGTAGTATACAGGGTAACTACGAGCAGTACTTC,CASSIQGNYEQYF
.,TRBJ1-5,TRBV7-2,TRBD1,TGTGCCAGCAGCTTAAACAGGGGAATTCAGCCCCAGCATTTT,CASSLNRGIQPQHF
.,TRBJ2-3,TRBV29-1,TRBD2,TGCAGCGTCAACGGGGGGTCTCCCGCGAATACGCAGTATTTT,CSVNGGSPANTQYF